This T cell receptor (beta chain) was documented in a study of blood T cell repertoires in COVID-19. Study background: Samples came from the United States, Italy and Spain, spanning acute and convalescent COVID-19. PBMCs, B-cell-depleted T cells, or T cells were the source of the cDNA or gDNA that made up the material.

V lost 2 bases and J lost 6, with 19 bases in between. In germline, CDR1 is KGHSH, CDR2 LQKENI. The CDR3 is 16 residues long. Participant age was roughly 18 to 89 years, and participants resided in approximately 24 US areas. Libraries were prepared by immunoSEQ multiplex PCR; TCRdb keeps only in-frame clonotypes and omits some of them. The table shows roughly 250,000 clones, with 88% occurring only once. The specimen was PBMCs or T cells enriched from blood (not recorded which). V gene TRBV18 combines with J gene TRBJ1-2; D may be TRBD1 (6 bases). The clonotype was recovered from a woman aged 40 to 55 with acute COVID-19. The CDR3 reads CASSPALDMGAHGYTF. Written as DNA, the CDR3 is TGTGCCAGCTCACCAGCCCTGGACATGGGGGCGCATGGCTACACCTTC.